The 21 T cell receptor beta chains below were found in one sample sequenced in a study of T cell responses to AZD1222 COVID-19 vaccine. Repertoires were generated with immunoSEQ multiplex PCR, while TCRdb's copy carries only in-frame clones and drops some. The sample yields more than 150,000 clones, roughly 92% seen once. The material was peripheral blood, obtained on day 0 of AZD1222 vaccination. These receptors all stem from an adult in good health.

The gene calls are TRBV30 and TRBJ2-1; no firm D call. Germline CDR1 and CDR2: GTSNPN and SVGIG (reference sequence). The CDR3 has 12 amino acids. V shed 1 base and J shed 8 bases, with 9 bases lying between them. The CDR3, as DNA: TGTGCCTGGAGTGCGGTAATGGATGAGCAGTTCTTC. Translation: CAWSAVMDEQFF.

The V and J genes are TRBV7-8 and TRBJ1-1; 11 bases match TRBD1. J gave up 3 bases and V 2 bases, and 5 bases lay outside the gene matches. CDR3 length: 16 residues. The germline V gene has CDR1 SGHVS and CDR2 FQNEAQ. This chain's CDR3 is CASSLRPGQGDTEAFF. DNA for the CDR3: TGTGCCAGCAGCTTAAGGCCGGGACAGGGGGACACTGAAGCTTTCTTT.

This clone was counted once. CDR3 nucleotide sequence: TGTGCCAGCTCACGCGGGGGGACGGATAATTCACCCCTCCACTTT. Its protein is CASSRGGTDNSPLHF. The rearrangement joins TRBV18 to TRBJ1-6; D is possibly TRBD1 (5 bases). Between the trimmed V and J ends, which lost 4 bases and 5 bases, there was a span of 12 bases. This CDR3 comprises 15 residues. CDR1 and CDR2 (germline): KGHSH, LQKENI.

This chain uses TRBV4-3 with TRBJ1-1; possible D gene TRBD1, 6 bases. Trimming took 0 bases from V and 0 from J, leaving 8 bases between them. The germline V gene has CDR1 LGHNA and CDR2 YSLEER. The CDR3 is made up of 15 amino acids. DNA for the CDR3: TGCGCCAGCAGCCAAGAAAGGGGGGTGAACACTGAAGCTTTCTTT. Protein product: CASSQERGVNTEAFF.

V and J are TRBV27 and TRBJ1-6, with a possible D match to TRBD1 (5 bases). V gave up 3 bases and J gave up 7 bases, with 16 bases separating them. The CDR3 has 16 amino acids. Germline V gives CDR1 MNHEY, CDR2 SMNVEV (reference sequence). The CDR3 DNA follows: TGTGCCAGCAGTTTCGGGGACTACGGCGGGAATTCACCCCTCCACTTT. Residues: CASSFGDYGGNSPLHF.

This clone showed up just a few times. V is TRBV25-1 and J is TRBJ1-2; D uncertain. CDR1 is MGHDK and CDR2 is SYGVNS in the germline V gene. This CDR3 is built from 15 residues. The germline V and J ends were trimmed by 0 bases and 2 bases, with 10 bases remaining between them. The CDR3 protein is CASSEYPTENYGYTF. The CDR3 nucleotides are TGTGCCAGCAGTGAATATCCCACAGAAAACTATGGCTACACCTTC.

J is TRBJ1-5 and V is TRBV19; the D is unclear. The germline gives CDR1 LNHDA, CDR2 SQIVND (reference sequence). The CDR3 totals 15 residues. With 3 bases removed from V and 1 base from J, the gap between germline ends came to 10 bases. CDR3 nucleotide sequence: TGTGCCAGTAGTATTCTCGCCCGGAGCAATCAGCCCCAGCATTTT. This translates into CASSILARSNQPQHF. The full variable domain, rest sourced from reference TRBV19 and TRBJ1-5, is DGGITQSPKYLFRKEGQNVTLSCEQNLNHDAMYWYRQDPGQGLRLIYYSQIVNDFQKGDIAEGYSVSREKKESFPLTVTSAQKNPTAFYLCASSILARSNQPQHFGDGTRLSIL.

The chain combines TRBV7-9 with TRBJ2-7; the match to TRBD2 covers 8 bases. The CDR3 spans 15 residues. V gave up 5 bases and J gave up 3 bases; unmatched junction bases: 9. From germline, CDR1 is SEHNR and CDR2 FQNEAQ (reference sequence). The CDR3 loop is CASSGGTSPFYEQYF. The CDR3 DNA reads TGTGCCAGCAGCGGAGGGACTAGTCCTTTCTACGAGCAGTACTTC.

The chain couples TRBV6-6 to TRBJ1-4; unclear D gene. Germline loops: CDR1 MNHNY, CDR2 SVGAGI (reference sequence). The CDR3 totals 12 residues. V was cut by 6 bases and J by 5 bases, with 7 bases left in between. The CDR3 loop is CASRAPNEKLFF. The CDR3, as DNA: TGTGCCAGCAGGGCCCCAAATGAAAAACTGTTTTTT.

This chain connects TRBV9 to TRBJ2-3, with D possibly matching TRBD2 (6 bases). CDR1 SGDLS and CDR2 YYNGEE come from the germline V gene. This CDR3 contains 16 residues. V dropped 3 bases and J dropped 7 bases, with 21 bases sitting between them. The CDR3 sequence is CASSAYRDLNLHTQYF. The CDR3 region has the DNA TGTGCCAGCAGCGCCTACCGGGACTTAAACTTACATACGCAGTATTTT. Full variable domain (rest looked up from reference TRBV9 and TRBJ2-3): DSGVTQTPKHLITATGQRVTLRCSPRSGDLSVYWYQQSLDQGLQFLIQYYNGEERAKGNILERFSAQQFPDLHSELNLSSLELGDSALYFCASSAYRDLNLHTQYFGPGTRLTVL.

The CDR3 bases are TGTGCCAGCAGCCCGACTTCAAACTATGGCTACACCTTC. Translation gives CASSPTSNYGYTF. The chain links TRBV7-2 to TRBJ1-2; no clear D gene. The CDR3 contains 13 residues. With 5 bases removed from V and 2 bases from J, the gap between germline ends came to 9 bases. The germline V gene encodes CDR1 SGHTA and CDR2 FQGNSA.

The chain carries TRBV18 and TRBJ1-2; D remains unclear. Trimming pared 2 bases from V and 4 bases from J, leaving 14 bases between. The CDR3 totals 15 residues. From germline, CDR1 is KGHSH and CDR2 LQKENI. The CDR3 nucleotides are TGTGCCAGCTCACCAGGACGGGAGAGTATCTATGGCTACACCTTC. This codes for CASSPGRESIYGYTF. Based on the CDR3 plus reference TRBV18 and TRBJ1-2, the full variable domain is NAGVMQNPRHLVRRRGQEARLRCSPMKGHSHVYWYRQLPEEGLKFMVYLQKENIIDESGMPKERFSAEFPKEGPSILRIQQVVRGDSAAYFCASSPGRESIYGYTFGSGTRLTVV.

The V call is TRBV19, the J call TRBJ1-1, with a possible D match to TRBD1 (6 bases). Between the trimmed V and J ends, which lost 6 bases and 0 bases, there was a span of 14 bases. The CDR3 loop spans 15 amino acids. Germline loops: CDR1 LNHDA, CDR2 SQIVND (reference sequence). CDR3 DNA sequence: TGTGCCAGTAGGATCCGGACAGTGGTGAACACTGAAGCTTTCTTT. This gives the protein CASRIRTVVNTEAFF.

The chain employs TRBV5-8 and TRBJ1-1; 11 positions agree with TRBD1. Trimming cost V 4 bases and J 4 bases; bases outside gene matches: 9. The CDR3 is 16 residues long. CDR1 and CDR2 from the germline V gene are SGHTS and YDEGEE. In nucleotides, the CDR3 is TGTGCCAGCAGCGCCTGGACAGGGGGCATGGGCACTGAAGCTTTCTTT. Amino acid sequence: CASSAWTGGMGTEAFF.

The count of this clone is one. The rearrangement joins TRBV4-1 to TRBJ1-2; 7 bases agree with TRBD1. The CDR3 loop spans 15 amino acids. V lost 3 bases to trimming and J lost 2 bases; unmatched junction nucleotides: 6. Germline V gives CDR1 MGHRA, CDR2 YSYEKL. The CDR3 DNA reads TGCGCCAGCAGCCATCTTCAACAGGGGAACTATGGCTACACCTTC. It encodes CASSHLQQGNYGYTF.

The chain combines TRBV5-6 with TRBJ1-2, with D uncertain. CDR1 and CDR2 from the germline V gene are SGHDT and YYEEEE. Trimming shortened V by 5 bases and J by 5 bases, and 13 bases separated the two germline ends. CDR3 length: 13 amino acids. In nucleotides, the CDR3 is TGTGCCAGCAGGGATTTGGGGAGGTATGGCTACACCTTC. It is translated as CASRDLGRYGYTF. Full variable domain (rest looked up from reference TRBV5-6 and TRBJ1-2): DAGVTQSPTHLIKTRGQQVTLRCSPKSGHDTVSWYQQALGQGPQFIFQYYEEEERQRGNFPDRFSGHQFPNYSSELNVNALLLGDSALYLCASRDLGRYGYTFGSGTRLTVV.

The gene calls are TRBV7-8 and TRBJ1-2; D not resolved. This CDR3 is built from 13 residues. Germline V CDR1 and CDR2: SGHVS, FQNEAQ. V lost 8 bases, J lost 1 base, and 11 bases lay in between. The CDR3 region has the DNA TGTGCCAGCGCAGAAGACGTTAACTATGGCTACACCTTC. It encodes CASAEDVNYGYTF.

The V gene is TRBV12-3 or TRBV12-4, the J gene TRBJ1-5; D might be TRBD1 (5 bases). Between the trimmed V and J ends, which lost 6 bases and 4 bases, there was a span of 10 bases. The CDR3 contains 13 residues. The CDR3 DNA reads TGTGCCAGCAGCAAGGACATAAATCAGCCCCAGCATTTT. Translating gives CASSKDINQPQHF.

The CDR3 region has the DNA TGTGCCAGCTCACCCCGCCCTAGCATGGAGCCCCAGCATTTT. Its translation: CASSPRPSMEPQHF. This chain joins TRBV18 and TRBJ1-5; no firm D call. With 3 bases removed from V and 8 bases from J, the gap between germline ends came to 14 bases. The germline V gene encodes CDR1 KGHSH and CDR2 LQKENI. The CDR3 spans 14 residues. Drawing the rest from reference TRBV18 and TRBJ1-5, the complete variable domain is NAGVMQNPRHLVRRRGQEARLRCSPMKGHSHVYWYRQLPEEGLKFMVYLQKENIIDESGMPKERFSAEFPKEGPSILRIQQVVRGDSAAYFCASSPRPSMEPQHFGDGTRLSIL.

The genes are TRBV19 and TRBJ2-1; 7 bases are a match to TRBD2. The J segment lost 10 bases and the V segment lost 5 bases, leaving 5 bases of the junction unmatched. Germline CDR1 LNHDA, CDR2 SQIVND (reference sequence). The CDR3 is 12 amino acids. The CDR3 DNA follows: TGTGCCAGTAGTCCTGCTAGCGGCGAGCAGTTCTTC. Translating gives CASSPASGEQFF.

J is TRBJ1-1 and V is TRBV7-6; D is undetermined. The CDR3 is 14 amino acids. The V and J ends lost 0 bases and 0 bases respectively, with 5 bases between them. CDR1 and CDR2 from the germline V gene are SGHVS and FNYEAQ. CDR3 loop: CASSLARMNTEAFF. Written as DNA, the CDR3 is TGTGCCAGCAGCTTAGCGCGGATGAACACTGAAGCTTTCTTT.